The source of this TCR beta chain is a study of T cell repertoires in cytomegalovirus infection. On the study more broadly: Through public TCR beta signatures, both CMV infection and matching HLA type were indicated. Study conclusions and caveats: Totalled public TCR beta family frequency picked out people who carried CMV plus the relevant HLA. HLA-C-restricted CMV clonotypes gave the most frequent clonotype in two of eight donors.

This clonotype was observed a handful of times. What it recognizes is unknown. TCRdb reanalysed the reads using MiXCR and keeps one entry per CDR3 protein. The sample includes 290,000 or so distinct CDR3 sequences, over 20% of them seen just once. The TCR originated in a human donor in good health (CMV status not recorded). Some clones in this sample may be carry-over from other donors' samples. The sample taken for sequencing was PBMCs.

This CDR3 is CASRTSGLAGVEQYF. The CDR3 DNA follows: TGTGCCAGCAGGACCTCGGGGCTAGCGGGGGTCGAGCAGTACTTC. The chain carries TRBV6-2 or TRBV6-3 and TRBJ2-7; TRBD2 matches 10 bases. Trimming cost V 6 bases and J 6 bases; bases outside gene matches: 11. The CDR3 consists of 15 residues. The germline gives CDR1 MNHEY, CDR2 SVGEGT.